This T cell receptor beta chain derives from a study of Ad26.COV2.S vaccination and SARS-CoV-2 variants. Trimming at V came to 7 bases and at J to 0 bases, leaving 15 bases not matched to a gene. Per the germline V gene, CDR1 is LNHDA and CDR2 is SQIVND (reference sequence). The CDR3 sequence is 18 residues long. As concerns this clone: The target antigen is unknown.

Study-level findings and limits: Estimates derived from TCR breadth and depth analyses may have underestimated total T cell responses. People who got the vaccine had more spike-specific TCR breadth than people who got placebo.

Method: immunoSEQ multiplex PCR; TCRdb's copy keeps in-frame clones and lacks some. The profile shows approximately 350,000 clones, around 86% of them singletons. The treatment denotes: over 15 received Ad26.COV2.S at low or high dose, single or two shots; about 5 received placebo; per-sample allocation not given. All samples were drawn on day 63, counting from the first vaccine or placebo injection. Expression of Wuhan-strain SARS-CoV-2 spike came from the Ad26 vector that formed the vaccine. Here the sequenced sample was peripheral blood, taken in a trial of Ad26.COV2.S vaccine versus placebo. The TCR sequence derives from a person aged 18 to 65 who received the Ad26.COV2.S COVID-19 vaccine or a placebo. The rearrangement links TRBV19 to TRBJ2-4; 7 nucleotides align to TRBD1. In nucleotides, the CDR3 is TGTGCCAGTAAAAGTAAGGCGAGGGACAGCCTAGCCAAAAACATTCAGTACTTC. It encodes CASKSKARDSLAKNIQYF. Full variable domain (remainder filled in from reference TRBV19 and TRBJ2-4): DGGITQSPKYLFRKEGQNVTLSCEQNLNHDAMYWYRQDPGQGLRLIYYSQIVNDFQKGDIAEGYSVSREKKESFPLTVTSAQKNPTAFYLCASKSKARDSLAKNIQYFGAGTRLSVL.